A selection of T cell receptor beta chains follows, all from one sample in a study of blood T cells in healthy people across ages. TCRdb used MiXCR to reprocess the 5' RACE reads, holding one entry per CDR3 protein. The sample lists 1.8 million or so distinct CDR3 sequences, around 40% seen once, with roughly 23% in the top ten. The specimen sequenced was blood. These TCRs come from a human donor in good health. Both conserved end residues are part of each CDR3. The order of the fields is CDR3 protein, CDR3 DNA, J gene, clone size, V gene, D gene. The D gene is left open where the match is weak. Not all rows give a size; the values are once, few, many and, for expanded clones, a class.

CASSTRATGTEAFF	TGTGCCAGCAGCACGAGAGCTACGGGGACTGAAGCTTTCTTT	TRBJ1-1	-	TRBV9	-
CASSLDDGQNYGYTF	TGTGCCAGCAGCTTAGACGACGGACAGAACTATGGCTACACCTTC	TRBJ1-2	few	TRBV11-1	-
CASSSGLAYNEQFF	TGTGCCAGCAGTTCGGGACTAGCTTACAATGAGCAGTTCTTC	TRBJ2-1	many	TRBV28	TRBD2
CASSSRPGTGLVSGYTF	TGTGCCAGCAGCTCGAGACCCGGAACAGGGTTAGTGAGTGGCTACACCTTC	TRBJ1-2	-	TRBV7-3	-
CSEKRGASTDTQYF	TGCAGCGAGAAGCGGGGGGCGAGCACAGATACGCAGTATTTT	TRBJ2-3	-	TRBV29-1	TRBD2
CASSPRLAADNEQFF	TGTGCCAGCAGCCCGAGACTAGCGGCTGACAATGAGCAGTTCTTC	TRBJ2-1	-	TRBV9	TRBD2
CASRSDRGDSGANVLTF	TGTGCCAGCAGATCGGACAGGGGGGACTCTGGGGCCAACGTCCTGACTTTC	TRBJ2-6	-	TRBV6-2/TRBV6-3	TRBD1
CASSNTGDFETQYF	TGCGCCAGCAGTAATACAGGGGATTTCGAGACCCAGTACTTC	TRBJ2-5	-	TRBV5-1	TRBD1
CASSAGGTDYNEQFF	TGTGCCAGCAGCGCAGGGGGGACAGACTACAATGAGCAGTTCTTC	TRBJ2-1	-	TRBV9	-
CATSRDKTGQGYTF	TGTGCCACCAGCAGAGATAAGACAGGGCAGGGCTACACCTTC	TRBJ1-2	-	TRBV15	TRBD1
CASSTLDPGPLRGNYGYTF	TGTGCCAGCAGCACACTCGACCCGGGCCCCCTTCGGGGGAACTATGGCTACACCTTC	TRBJ1-2	-	TRBV7-3	-
CSVRTVLNTEAFF	TGCAGTGTCAGGACCGTTTTGAACACTGAAGCTTTCTTT	TRBJ1-1	few	TRBV20-1	-
CASSQDRRTHYGYTF	TGCGCCAGCAGCCAAGATCGAAGGACGCACTATGGCTACACCTTC	TRBJ1-2	-	TRBV4-1	-
CASGLPLGDGSYEQYF	TGTGCTAGTGGTTTGCCATTAGGGGACGGATCCTACGAGCAGTACTTC	TRBJ2-7	-	TRBV12-5	-
CSAPNRDRVLGANVLTF	TGCAGTGCGCCAAACCGGGACAGGGTTTTGGGGGCCAACGTCCTGACTTTC	TRBJ2-6	-	TRBV20-1	TRBD1
CASSSPPGVTQGGYTF	TGTGCCAGCAGCTCCCCCCCAGGAGTCACCCAGGGGGGCTACACCTTC	TRBJ1-2	-	TRBV7-2	-
CASSPNGGAQETQYF	TGTGCCAGCTCACCCAACGGGGGGGCGCAAGAGACCCAGTACTTC	TRBJ2-5	-	TRBV18	TRBD2
CAWNLGGGNEKLFF	TGTGCCTGGAATCTGGGTGGAGGAAATGAAAAACTGTTTTTT	TRBJ1-4	few	TRBV30	-
CTSSLTYDRGGSYEQYF	TGTACCAGCAGCCTCACCTATGACAGGGGCGGCTCCTACGAGCAGTACTTC	TRBJ2-7	-	TRBV5-5	TRBD1
CASRPPGPHQETQYF	TGTGCCAGCAGACCACCGGGACCGCACCAAGAGACCCAGTACTTC	TRBJ2-5	-	TRBV6-6	-
CASGLVMGGSSYEQYF	TGTGCTAGTGGTTTGGTAATGGGCGGCAGCTCCTACGAGCAGTACTTC	TRBJ2-7	few	TRBV12-5	-
CASSLGWVNTEAFF	TGTGCCAGCAGTTTAGGGTGGGTTAACACTGAAGCTTTCTTT	TRBJ1-1	few	TRBV12-3/TRBV12-4	-
CASSEYFRASGGQETQYF	TGTGCCAGCAGTGAATATTTTAGGGCTAGCGGGGGCCAAGAGACCCAGTACTTC	TRBJ2-5	few	TRBV25-1	TRBD2
CASNPSVIYYGYTF	TGTGCCAGCAATCCGTCGGTGATTTACTATGGCTACACCTTC	TRBJ1-2	-	TRBV6-1	-
CASSAGTGTTNSPLHF	TGCGCCAGCAGCGCCGGGACAGGGACGACTAATTCACCCCTCCACTTT	TRBJ1-6	-	TRBV5-1	TRBD1
CASSLGQGLNEKLFF	TGTGCCAGCAGCCTCGGACAGGGCCTTAATGAAAAACTGTTTTTT	TRBJ1-4	-	TRBV7-9	TRBD1
CASSSPSARAQDTEAFF	TGTGCCAGCAGTAGCCCAAGCGCAAGAGCCCAGGACACTGAAGCTTTCTTT	TRBJ1-1	-	TRBV28	-
CASSPLQNPYGYTF	TGTGCCAGCAGCCCCTTACAAAACCCCTATGGCTACACCTTC	TRBJ1-2	-	TRBV7-2	-
CASSPWDRAYEQYF	TGTGCCAGCAGTCCCTGGGACAGGGCGTACGAGCAGTACTTC	TRBJ2-7	few	TRBV28	TRBD1
CSARDLIWDREAGANVLTF	TGCAGTGCTAGAGATCTCATATGGGACAGAGAGGCTGGGGCCAACGTCCTGACTTTC	TRBJ2-6	many	TRBV20-1	TRBD1
CASSYWASEGYTF	TGTGCCAGCAGTTACTGGGCGTCGGAGGGCTACACCTTC	TRBJ1-2	-	TRBV6-6	-
CASSFQGGQQPQHF	TGTGCCAGCAGTTTCCAAGGGGGCCAGCAGCCCCAGCATTTT	TRBJ1-5	-	TRBV12-3/TRBV12-4	TRBD1
CASSPLNPLGDSPLHF	TGTGCCAGCAGCCCCTTGAACCCCTTAGGGGATTCACCCCTCCACTTT	TRBJ1-6	few	TRBV7-9	-
CASSLEDRRPGYEQYF	TGTGCCAGCAGTTTAGAAGACAGGCGCCCAGGTTACGAGCAGTACTTC	TRBJ2-7	few	TRBV28	-
CAISENVETQYF	TGTGCCATCAGTGAGAACGTTGAGACCCAGTACTTC	TRBJ2-5	-	TRBV10-3	-
CSVGSSGYTF	TGCAGCGTTGGGTCTTCTGGCTACACCTTC	TRBJ1-2	-	TRBV29-1	-